Listed below are T cell receptor beta chains from one sample, sequenced in a study of regulatory T cells in long-lasting Graves disease. MiXCR, applied by TCRdb to the multiplex PCR reads, yields one record per CDR3 protein. The sample contains about 430,000 distinct CDR3 sequences, 15% of which appear only once. These records were also assigned to another study, of T cells in Graves' hyperthyroidism and ophthalmopathy.

The material sequenced was peripheral blood mononuclear cells (PBMCs), taken at new diagnosis, from a patient treated with antithyroid drugs. Receptors originate from a woman in her 40s with Graves disease. Both conserved end residues are part of each CDR3. Fields, in order: clone size, J gene, V gene, D gene, CDR3 length, CDR3 DNA, CDR3 protein. D genes are given only for firm matches. Where a row states a size, it is once, few, many or the class of an expanded clone; other rows omit it.

>many|TRBJ2-3|TRBV29-1|TRBD2|16
TGCAGCGTTGAGAGAGGACTAGCGGGAGGTACAGATACGCAGTATTTT
CSVERGLAGGTDTQYF
>many|TRBJ2-5|TRBV10-3|NA|11
TGTGCCATCAGTGAGACGGAGACCCAGTACTTC
CAISETETQYF
>NA|TRBJ1-1|TRBV5-1|NA|15
TGCGCCAGCAGCTTGGTTGCGACGGTGAACACTGAAGCTTTCTTT
CASSLVATVNTEAFF
>few|TRBJ2-7|TRBV12-3/TRBV12-4|NA|13
TGTGCCAGCAGTTCTGCCAGGGTGGCCGAGCAGTACTTC
CASSSARVAEQYF
>many|TRBJ2-1|TRBV30|NA|14
TGTGCCTGGAACAGGATTTTCTCCTACAATGAGCAGTTCTTC
CAWNRIFSYNEQFF
>many|TRBJ1-4|TRBV2|NA|14
TGTGCCAGTGACCTCTACAGAACTAATGAAAAACTGTTTTTT
CASDLYRTNEKLFF
>many|TRBJ2-7|TRBV27|NA|14
TGTGCCAGCAGTTTAGTGGACAACTCCTACGAGCAGTACTTC
CASSLVDNSYEQYF
>NA|TRBJ1-4|TRBV12-3/TRBV12-4|TRBD1|14
TGTGCCAGCAGCAAACCACCAGGGGGGGAGAAACTGTTTTTT
CASSKPPGGEKLFF
>many|TRBJ1-2|TRBV9|NA|15
TGTGCCAGCAGCGTAGGAGGCAGGGTTACATATGGCTACACCTTC
CASSVGGRVTYGYTF
>NA|TRBJ1-5|TRBV7-9|NA|18
TGTGCCAGCAGTGGGGGAAAGGGAAGCGGGGGTAGCAATCAGCCCCAGCATTTT
CASSGGKGSGGSNQPQHF
>many|TRBJ1-2|TRBV6-1|NA|14
TGTGCCAGCTTATATCAGGGGTCGGGCTATGGCTACACCTTC
CASLYQGSGYGYTF
>few|TRBJ2-3|TRBV24-1|TRBD1|16
TGTGCCACCAGTGATTTCCAGGGGGATGTCACAGATACGCAGTATTTT
CATSDFQGDVTDTQYF
>many|TRBJ1-4|TRBV6-1|TRBD1|15
TGTGCCAGCAGGTCGACGGGACAGGGGAATGAAAAACTGTTTTTT
CASRSTGQGNEKLFF
>many|TRBJ2-2|TRBV28|TRBD1|16
TGTGCCAGCAGGATCGACAGGGGAGGAAACACCGGGGAGCTGTTTTTT
CASRIDRGGNTGELFF
>many|TRBJ1-1|TRBV11-2|TRBD1|17
TGTGCCAGCAGCTTAGCGCACCAGACAGGGGGAGGAACTGAAGCTTTCTTT
CASSLAHQTGGGTEAFF
>many|TRBJ2-2|TRBV7-8|TRBD2|17
TGTGCCAGCAGCCCAGGGGAGCGGGAGTTTATCACCGGGGAGCTGTTTTTT
CASSPGEREFITGELFF
>many|TRBJ1-4|TRBV7-2|NA|16
TGTGCCAGCAGCGAAACATCCGGGCAGGGTAATGAAAAACTGTTTTTT
CASSETSGQGNEKLFF
>many|TRBJ2-1|TRBV12-3/TRBV12-4|NA|12
TGTGCCAGCAGTTTAGAGTTCCATGAGCAGCTCTTC
CASSLEFHEQLF
>NA|TRBJ2-1|TRBV10-2|NA|14
TGCGCCAGCAGCGGAAGCCTTTCCTACAATGAGCAGTTCTTC
CASSGSLSYNEQFF
>few|TRBJ2-5|TRBV28|NA|14
TGTGCCAGCAAGAGACAGACACAAAAAGAGACCCAGTACTTC
CASKRQTQKETQYF
>few|TRBJ2-4|TRBV18|TRBD1|16
TGTGCCAGCTCACAGCGGGACAGGGAAAGTGGAAACATTCAGTACTTC
CASSQRDRESGNIQYF
>NA|TRBJ2-7|TRBV28|NA|16
TGTGCCAACAGCTTCGAATCGGGACGGGGATACTACGAGCAGTACTTC
CANSFESGRGYYEQYF
>NA|TRBJ2-3|TRBV11-3|TRBD2|15
TGTGCCAGCAGCTGGACTAGCGGGAAAACAGATACGCAGTATTTT
CASSWTSGKTDTQYF
>few|TRBJ1-1|TRBV6-1|NA|13
TGTGCCAGCGGAAGGGGGGCAGCCACTGAAGCTTTCTTT
CASGRGAATEAFF
>NA|TRBJ2-5|TRBV12-3/TRBV12-4|NA|12
TGTGCCAGCAGTTTAGCCAGTCTAGCCCAGTACTTC
CASSLASLAQYF
>many|TRBJ2-5|TRBV11-2|NA|15
TGTGCCAGCAGCCCACCCGTCGGTAGAAGGGAGACCCAGTACTTC
CASSPPVGRRETQYF
>many|TRBJ2-7|TRBV10-3|NA|14
TGTGCCATCCGCCGGGGGGGACAGATCTACGAGCAGTACTTC
CAIRRGGQIYEQYF
>few|TRBJ2-7|TRBV20-1|TRBD2|16
TGCAGTGCTAGAGGGGGACTAGCGGGGGCTCCCTACGAGCAGTACTTC
CSARGGLAGAPYEQYF
>once|TRBJ2-7|TRBV30|NA|11
TGTGCCTGGAGTCATCAATACGAGCAGTACTTC
CAWSHQYEQYF
>many|TRBJ2-3|TRBV12-3/TRBV12-4|TRBD2|15
TGTGCCACCCGGCTGGGACTAGATAACCCAGATACGCAGTATTTT
CATRLGLDNPDTQYF
>NA|TRBJ1-1|TRBV28|TRBD1|15
TGTGCCAGCAGTTTATTGGGGACAGGGGTCACTGAAGCTTTCTTT
CASSLLGTGVTEAFF
>many|TRBJ2-2|TRBV28|NA|14
TGTGCCAGCAGTTTACTGGACAGAGCCGGGGAGCTGTTTTTT
CASSLLDRAGELFF
>many|TRBJ2-7|TRBV25-1|TRBD2|15
TGTGCCAGCAGTGAATATGGCGGGAGCCGATACGAGCAGTACTTC
CASSEYGGSRYEQYF
>many|TRBJ2-7|TRBV6-2/TRBV6-3|NA|14
TGTGCCAGCAGTTATGGGACACCACCTACCGAGCAGTACTTC
CASSYGTPPTEQYF
>many|TRBJ2-1|TRBV2|NA|13
TGTGCCAGCAGTGTACTAGGACGGGCTGAGCAGTTCTTC
CASSVLGRAEQFF
>many|TRBJ2-7|TRBV7-3|TRBD1|14
TGTGCCAGCAGCCGGACAGGGCGTTCCTACGAGCAGTACTTC
CASSRTGRSYEQYF
>NA|TRBJ1-5|TRBV7-2|NA|15
TGTGCCAGCAGTCAAGGTGCCACAGCGAATCAGCCCCAGCATTTT
CASSQGATANQPQHF
>many|TRBJ2-5|TRBV12-3/TRBV12-4|NA|13
TGTGCCAGCAGTTTGGACAGCCAAGAGACCCAGTACTTC
CASSLDSQETQYF
>NA|TRBJ2-5|TRBV20-1|NA|17
TGCAGTGCTAGACAGCCCCCCGACAGGGGAGGGGGCGAGACCCAGTACTTC
CSARQPPDRGGGETQYF
>NA|TRBJ2-5|TRBV5-4|TRBD2|13
TGTGCCAGCAGCTCCGGACTAGGAGAGACCCAGTACTTC
CASSSGLGETQYF
>few|TRBJ2-4|TRBV7-2|NA|16
TGTGCCAGCAGCCCCAGTCTATTCCTAGGCAAAAACATTCAGTACTTC
CASSPSLFLGKNIQYF